This TCR beta chain appears in the sequencing data of a study of blood T cell repertoires in COVID-19. V lost 0 bases and J 6 bases, leaving 15 bases between the germline ends. There are 16 residues in the CDR3. Germline values: CDR1 LNHNV, CDR2 YYDKDF (reference sequence). The assay was immunoSEQ multiplex PCR, and TCRdb's table has in-frame clones only and misses some. Here the sample spans 95,000 to 150,000 clones, more than 60% being singletons. The sequence was collected from a man in his sixties or seventies with acute or convalescent COVID-19. The chain employs TRBV15 and TRBJ1-5, with a tentative D call TRBD1 (6 bases). The sequencing input was peripheral blood. The CDR3 spells CATSRDAGARIQPQHF. The DNA of the CDR3 is TGTGCCACCAGCAGAGATGCGGGGGCGCGGATTCAGCCCCAGCATTTT.